One sample yielded the 21 T cell receptor beta chains listed below, sequenced in a study of T cell repertoires in cytomegalovirus infection. Their antigen targets remain unknown. TCRdb re-called the reads with MiXCR, one entry per CDR3 protein. The sample has about 570,000 distinct CDR3 sequences; just under 40% are singletons. This specimen was cultured PBMCs, taken from culture after CMV antigen stimulation. The receptors here all came from a human donor in good health (CMV status not recorded). Some clones in this sample may be carry-over from other donors' samples.

There are a few counts of this clonotype. This sequence joins TRBV7-2 and TRBJ2-7; either TRBD1 or TRBD2 may supply D (5 bases each). Per germline, CDR1 SGHTA and CDR2 FQGNSA. V dropped 5 bases and J dropped 2 bases, with 19 bases sitting between them. CDR3 length equals 16 residues. CDR3 sequence: CASSLSTGAPTYEQYF. The CDR3 nucleotides are TGTGCCAGCAGCCTTAGCACCGGGGCTCCCACCTACGAGCAGTACTTC.

The table lists this clonotype with a few counts. This chain's CDR3 is CASKSGEETQYF. CDR3 DNA sequence: TGTGCCAGCAAGTCGGGAGAGGAGACCCAGTACTTC. This chain joins TRBV7-6 and TRBJ2-5; tentative D call: TRBD2 (6 bases). Trimming removed 7 bases from V and 5 bases from J, with 11 bases in between. Germline loops: CDR1 SGHVS, CDR2 FNYEAQ. CDR3 size: 12 residues.

This clonotype was observed a handful of times. The chain employs TRBV7-6 and TRBJ2-7; no reliable D call. CDR3 size: 13 residues. Germline CDR1 reads SGHVS; CDR2 reads FNYEAQ. V lost 1 base, J lost 3 bases, and 7 bases lay in between. Written as DNA, the CDR3 is TGTGCCAGCAGCTTAGACAGCCTCTACGAGCAGTACTTC. This gives the protein CASSLDSLYEQYF.

The sample holds a few counts of this clonotype. The V and J genes are TRBV7-2 and TRBJ2-3; 10 nucleotides line up with TRBD2. The CDR3 extends over 17 amino acids. The trim removed 2 bases at V and 7 bases at J, leaving 12 bases unmatched. Germline CDR1 and CDR2: SGHTA and FQGNSA. CDR3 region: CASSLTAGTSAPHTQYF. The CDR3 DNA is TGTGCCAGCAGCTTAACCGCCGGGACTAGCGCTCCCCATACGCAGTATTTT.

The chain joins TRBV7-9 to TRBJ1-4; unclear D gene. With 1 base removed from V and 0 bases from J, the gap between germline ends came to 12 bases. Per germline, CDR1 SEHNR and CDR2 FQNEAQ (reference sequence). The length of the CDR3 is 17 residues. In DNA form, the CDR3 reads TGTGCCAGCAGCTTAGTACATGAGTCTGCAACTAATGAAAAACTGTTTTTT. It yields the protein CASSLVHESATNEKLFF. The whole variable domain, filled in from reference TRBV7-9 and TRBJ1-4, reads DTGVSQNPRHKITKRGQNVTFRCDPISEHNRLYWYRQTLGQGPEFLTYFQNEAQLEKSRLLSDRFSAERPKGSFSTLEIQRTEQGDSAMYLCASSLVHESATNEKLFFGSGTQLSVL.

V is TRBV7-2 and J is TRBJ1-2; 7 nucleotides match TRBD1. V was pared by 5 bases and J by 8 bases, with 14 bases of the junction left unmatched. From germline, CDR1 is SGHTA and CDR2 FQGNSA. The CDR3 contains 15 residues. This chain's CDR3 is CASSPRRGPVRGYTF. CDR3 nucleotide sequence: TGTGCCAGCAGCCCCAGGAGGGGGCCCGTGAGAGGCTACACCTTC.

This clonotype was recorded only once. This chain connects TRBV6-6 to TRBJ1-2; the match to TRBD1 covers 7 bases. The CDR3 covers 11 residues. With 11 bases clipped from V and 7 bases from J, the junction kept 7 bases outside the gene matches. The germline V gene encodes CDR1 MNHNY and CDR2 SVGAGI (reference sequence). This CDR3 is CAGTTGFGYTF. Written as DNA, the CDR3 is TGTGCCGGTACGACAGGGTTTGGCTACACCTTC.

This sequence joins TRBV12-3 or TRBV12-4 and TRBJ1-1, with a tentative D call TRBD1 (5 bases). This CDR3 spans 15 amino acids. V was trimmed by 5 bases and J by 5 bases, leaving 18 bases between them. Written as DNA, the CDR3 is TGTGCCAGCAGTGCCCGGGCTGGGGCGATTACTGAAGCTTTCTTT. Translation: CASSARAGAITEAFF.

The chain uses TRBV7-8 and TRBJ2-1, with TRBD2 matching 9 bases. Germline assignment: CDR1 SGHVS and CDR2 FQNEAQ. CDR3 length equals 15 residues. With V trimmed by 3 bases and J by 5 bases, 5 bases remained unmatched. The CDR3 loop reads CASSFSSGINNEQFF. The CDR3 bases are TGTGCCAGCAGCTTCTCTAGCGGGATTAACAATGAGCAGTTCTTC. Using reference TRBV7-8 and TRBJ2-1 for the parts outside the CDR3, the full variable domain is GAGVSQSPRYKVAKRGQDVALRCDPISGHVSLFWYQQALGQGPEFLTYFQNEAQLDKSGLPSDRFFAERPEGSVSTLKIQRTQQEDSAVYLCASSFSSGINNEQFFGPGTRLTVL.

The V gene is TRBV13, the J gene TRBJ2-5, with D hard to call. This CDR3 is 15 amino acids long. V was cut by 2 bases and J by 2 bases, with 12 bases left in between. From germline, CDR1 is PRHDT and CDR2 FYEKMQ (reference sequence). The CDR3 DNA reads as TGTGCCAGCAGCTTACGGACGACGGCTCAAGAGACCCAGTACTTC. Protein: CASSLRTTAQETQYF.

The gene calls are TRBV7-6 and TRBJ2-7; D is ambiguous. The CDR3 is 15 amino acids. V was cut by 4 bases and J by 2 bases, with 15 bases left in between. Looked up from germline, CDR1 is SGHVS and CDR2 is FNYEAQ. The CDR3 nucleotides read TGTGCCAGCAGCTCCTACGGTCTGGACCCCTACGAGCAGTACTTC. Its translation is CASSSYGLDPYEQYF. Full variable domain (remainder filled in from reference TRBV7-6 and TRBJ2-7): GAGVSQSPRYKVTKRGQDVALRCDPISGHVSLYWYRQALGQGPEFLTYFNYEAQQDKSGLPNDRFSAERPEGSISTLTIQRTEQRDSAMYRCASSSYGLDPYEQYFGPGTRLTVT.

This clonotype occurred a few times. V and J are TRBV12-5 and TRBJ2-1; TRBD2 might be the D (6 bases). The CDR3 contains 14 residues. The V end was cut by 6 bases, the J end by 2 bases, with 11 bases between. Germline V lookup: CDR1 LGHNT, CDR2 FRNRAP. The CDR3 reads CASGLLAPYNEQFF. CDR3 coding DNA: TGTGCTAGTGGGCTTCTAGCGCCCTACAATGAGCAGTTCTTC.

This clonotype was detected a few times. The rearrangement uses TRBV18 and TRBJ2-1, with D perhaps assigned TRBD1 or TRBD2 (7 bases each). V shed 3 bases and J shed 9 bases, with 24 bases lying between them. Germline CDR1 reads KGHSH; CDR2 reads LQKENI. There are 17 residues in the CDR3. CDR3 DNA sequence: TGTGCCAGCTCACCCAAAGGGGGCGGGAGCTTTGGTGGTGAGCAGTTCTTC. It specifies CASSPKGGGSFGGEQFF.

This clonotype was found a few times. The V gene is TRBV6-6, the J gene TRBJ2-2; TRBD2 aligns across 9 bases. Germline trimming cut 1 base from V and 1 base from J; bases unmatched to any gene: 1. CDR1 and CDR2 from the germline V gene are MNHNY and SVGAGI (reference sequence). The length of the CDR3 is 16 residues. The CDR3 protein is CASSYLREGNTGELFF. The CDR3 coding sequence is TGTGCCAGCAGTTACTTGCGGGAGGGGAACACCGGGGAGCTGTTTTTT.

This clonotype occurred a few times. The V call is TRBV6-5, the J call TRBJ1-6; weak D call: TRBD1 (5 bases). In germline, CDR1 is MNHEY, CDR2 SVGAGI. V was cut by 2 bases and J by 0 bases, with 8 bases left in between. The CDR3 is 16 residues long. DNA of the CDR3: TGTGCCAGCAGTTACGAGGGGAGCTCCTATAATTCACCCCTCCACTTT. Encoded protein: CASSYEGSSYNSPLHF.

This clonotype was detected only a few times. This chain's CDR3 is CASSLQWPEQYF. As DNA, the CDR3 is TGTGCCAGCAGCTTACAGTGGCCCGAGCAGTACTTC. The V gene is TRBV7-2, the J gene TRBJ2-7; no definite D call. CDR1 and CDR2 (germline): SGHTA, FQGNSA. Trimming removed 2 bases at V and 6 bases at J, with 8 bases between. This CDR3 contains 12 residues.

The chain recombines TRBV6-2 or TRBV6-3 with TRBJ2-7; no clear D gene. V lost 5 bases and J lost 6, with 17 bases in between. The CDR3 extends over 14 amino acids. The germline V gene has CDR1 MNHEY and CDR2 SVGEGT. CDR3 nucleotide sequence: TGTGCCAGCAGTGAGGATCCCTTGCTGGGCGAGCAGTACTTC. Translating it yields CASSEDPLLGEQYF.

The chain combines TRBV7-2 with TRBJ2-1; TRBD1 might be the D (5 bases). Germline lookup yields CDR1 SGHTA and CDR2 FQGNSA. The length of the CDR3 is 16 residues. The V gene lost 5 bases and the J gene lost 0 bases, with 14 bases spanning the gap. The CDR3 loop is CASSQQVISSYNEQFF. The CDR3 coding sequence is TGTGCCAGCAGCCAACAGGTAATTAGCTCCTACAATGAGCAGTTCTTC.

This clonotype was detected a few times. The chain combines TRBV11-2 with TRBJ1-2, with unresolved D. CDR1 and CDR2 (germline): SGHAT, FQNNGV. V was shortened by 8 bases and J by 5 bases, with 15 bases between the two germline ends. This CDR3 region has 13 residues. The CDR3 protein is CASSRGSLYGYTF. In nucleotides, the CDR3 is TGTGCCAGCTCCCGAGGCAGCCTTTATGGCTACACCTTC.

The chain recombines TRBV20-1 with TRBJ2-7; maybe TRBD2 (6 bases). The CDR3 runs to 13 residues. Germline loops: CDR1 DFQATT, CDR2 SNEGSKA (reference sequence). CDR3 DNA sequence: TGCAGCGCCGGGGGAAGGGCTCTCTACGAGCAGTACTTC. Translating gives CSAGGRALYEQYF.

Worth noting for this clonotype: This sequence may be a read error, since a much larger clone differs from it by one base. The V gene is TRBV7-8, the J gene TRBJ2-5, with D unclear. Trimming left V 5 bases short and J 5 bases short, with 18 bases between. The germline CDR1 and CDR2 sequences are SGHVS and FQNEAQ. The CDR3 has 15 amino acids. DNA of the CDR3: TGTGCCAGCAGCCCTATGCCGACCCTAACGGAGACCCAGTACTTC. It encodes CASSPMPTLTETQYF.